These 16 T cell receptor beta chains were sequenced from one sample in a study of T-cell reconstitution after alpha-beta-depleted transplantation in children. Preparation of the TCRbeta library involved a method that used unique molecular identifiers. One entry per CDR3 protein results from TCRdb running MiXCR on the PCR reads. The table lists approximately 430,000 distinct CDR3 sequences, roughly 17% of them singletons, with approximately 29% in the top ten. The specimen comprised PBMCs, mostly from graft donor cells, sampled 360 days after TCRalphabeta/CD19-depleted stem cell transplant. The source of these receptors is a boy under two years old who had a stem cell transplant for Wiskott-Aldrich syndrome, so the T cells may come from the graft donor.

The genes are TRBV4-1 and TRBJ1-5; D is possibly TRBD1 (5 bases). V gave up 2 bases and J gave up 1 base, with 15 bases separating them. Per the germline V gene, CDR1 is MGHRA and CDR2 is YSYEKL. This CDR3 spans 17 amino acids. CDR3 coding DNA: TGCGCCAGCAGCCAACCACTGCGGGGGGGAAGCAATCAGCCCCAGCATTTT. Its translation: CASSQPLRGGSNQPQHF.

The chain uses TRBV10-2 and TRBJ2-5; 9 bases fit TRBD2. With V trimmed by 1 base and J by 1 base, 4 bases remained unmatched. Germline CDR1 WSHSY, CDR2 SAAADI. The CDR3 runs 16 residues. The DNA of the CDR3 is TGCGCCAGCAGTGAGTTTCTAGCGGGGATCCAAGAGACCCAGTACTTC. Protein: CASSEFLAGIQETQYF.

This clonotype occurred a few times. The chain is built from TRBV12-3 or TRBV12-4 and TRBJ1-2; the match to TRBD1 covers 9 bases. This CDR3 comprises 15 residues. J was trimmed by 4 bases and V by 5 bases; bases with no gene match: 8. The CDR3 sequence: CASSDRQGVGYGYTF. The CDR3 DNA reads TGTGCCAGCAGTGACCGACAGGGGGTGGGCTATGGCTACACCTTC.

The chain couples TRBV30 to TRBJ2-4, with D uncertain. CDR1 and CDR2 (germline): GTSNPN, SVGIG (reference sequence). V was trimmed by 4 bases and J by 3 bases, leaving 4 bases between them. The CDR3 has 11 amino acids. The chain's CDR3 is CAWTNKNIQYF. CDR3 nucleotides: TGTGCCTGGACGAACAAAAACATTCAGTACTTC.

In this sample, this clonotype turned up many times. This chain joins TRBV3-1 and TRBJ2-7; 7 bases align to TRBD1. Germline trimming cut 0 bases from V and 4 bases from J; bases unmatched to any gene: 9. The CDR3 runs to 16 residues. The V gene's germline CDR1 is LGHDT and CDR2 YNNKEL (reference sequence). In DNA, the CDR3 is TGTGCCAGCAGCCAAGAAATTTTCCTGGACAGGTACGAGCAGTACTTC. This sequence encodes CASSQEIFLDRYEQYF.

The genes are TRBV4-3 and TRBJ2-7, with D hard to call. The CDR3 has 15 residues. V lost 1 base and J 1 base, leaving 11 bases between the germline ends. CDR1 LGHNA and CDR2 YSLEER come from the germline V gene. The CDR3 spells CASSQGYSASYEQYF. The CDR3 nucleotides are TGCGCCAGCAGCCAAGGCTACAGTGCATCCTACGAGCAGTACTTC.

The chain employs TRBV12-5 and TRBJ2-5; the D is unclear. The CDR3 has 14 residues. CDR1 and CDR2 (germline): LGHNT, FRNRAP. Trimming shortened V by 9 bases and J by 2 bases, and 16 bases separated the two germline ends. The CDR3, as DNA: TGTGCTAGCCCCCATCTAGTTCCACAAGAGACCCAGTACTTC. As protein: CASPHLVPQETQYF. Complete variable domain (other parts from reference TRBV12-5 and TRBJ2-5): DARVTQTPRHKVTEMGQEVTMRCQPILGHNTVFWYRQTMMQGLELLAYFRNRAPLDDSGMPKDRFSAEMPDATLATLKIQPSEPRDSAVYFCASPHLVPQETQYFGPGTRLLVL.

This chain connects TRBV6-1 to TRBJ2-3; no clear D gene. The germline V gene has CDR1 MNHNS and CDR2 SASEGT. With 6 bases removed from V and 3 bases from J, the gap between germline ends came to 22 bases. CDR3 length equals 17 residues. The CDR3 DNA sequence: TGTGCCAGCAGCCAAAAACCGGGCCTCGTCGGGACAGATACGCAGTATTTT. Encoded protein: CASSQKPGLVGTDTQYF.

This clonotype was seen a handful of times. The chain recombines TRBV7-4 with TRBJ2-7, with 15 bases lining up with TRBD2. V was pared by 4 bases and J by 0 bases, with 13 bases of the junction left unmatched. Germline values: CDR1 SGHVT, CDR2 SQSDAQ. This CDR3 has 20 amino acids. The CDR3 coding sequence is TGTGCCAGCAGCTATCCTTCCGGGACTAGCGGGAGGTATAGCTCCTACGAGCAGTACTTC. This codes for CASSYPSGTSGRYSSYEQYF. The full variable domain, completed using reference TRBV7-4 and TRBJ2-7, is GAGVSQSPRYKVAKRGRDVALRCDSISGHVTLYWYRQTLGQGSEVLTYSQSDAQRDKSGRPSGRFSAERPERSVSTLKIQRTEQGDSAVYLCASSYPSGTSGRYSSYEQYFGPGTRLTVT.

The CDR3 loop is CASSLGRWLARDNEQFF. DNA for the CDR3: TGTGCCAGCAGCTTAGGGCGGTGGCTAGCGAGGGACAATGAGCAGTTCTTC. This sequence joins TRBV7-9 and TRBJ2-1, with D maybe TRBD2 (6 bases). CDR3 length: 17 residues. CDR1 is SEHNR and CDR2 is FQNEAQ in the germline V gene (reference sequence). Trimming removed 1 base from V and 5 bases from J, with 18 bases in between.

This clonotype was picked up many times. The rearrangement uses TRBV28 and TRBJ2-3; 9 positions agree with TRBD1. The CDR3 totals 16 residues. Germline-derived CDR1 and CDR2 are MDHEN and SYDVKM. Trimming at V came to 0 bases and at J to 3 bases, leaving 4 bases not matched to a gene. Here the CDR3 reads CASSLWNRGRTDTQYF. The CDR3 nucleotides read TGTGCCAGCAGTTTATGGAACAGGGGGCGGACAGATACGCAGTATTTT. Drawing the rest from reference TRBV28 and TRBJ2-3, the complete variable domain is DVKVTQSSRYLVKRTGEKVFLECVQDMDHENMFWYRQDPGLGLRLIYFSYDVKMKEKGDIPEGYSVSREKKERFSLILESASTNQTSMYLCASSLWNRGRTDTQYFGPGTRLTVL.

This clonotype occurred a few times. The gene calls are TRBV30 and TRBJ1-1; D is perhaps TRBD1 (6 bases). V lost 8 bases to trimming and J lost 4 bases, with 11 bases between them. CDR3 length: 11 amino acids. Germline V CDR1 and CDR2: GTSNPN, SVGIG (reference sequence). The CDR3: CAGDRSTEAFF. The CDR3 DNA follows: TGTGCCGGTGACAGGAGCACTGAAGCTTTCTTT.

The V gene is TRBV5-1, the J gene TRBJ2-3; 9 bases are shared with TRBD2. The V segment lost 2 bases and the J segment 2 bases; nucleotides outside the gene matches: 3. Germline V lookup: CDR1 SGHRS, CDR2 YFSETQ. This CDR3 comprises 15 residues. CDR3 residues: CASSFQRGVTDTQYF. The CDR3 DNA follows: TGCGCCAGCAGCTTCCAGCGGGGGGTCACAGATACGCAGTATTTT.

This clonotype was observed a few times. V usage is TRBV4-1 and J usage is TRBJ2-1, with a possible D match to TRBD2 (6 bases). Germline loops: CDR1 MGHRA, CDR2 YSYEKL. This CDR3 region has 16 residues. V was cut by 5 bases and J by 5 bases, with 19 bases left in between. The CDR3 sequence: CASSYGMASGHNEQFF. CDR3 nucleotides: TGCGCCAGCAGCTATGGTATGGCGAGCGGGCACAATGAGCAGTTCTTC.

The chain recombines TRBV5-1 with TRBJ2-1; D gene uncertain. The CDR3 extends over 16 amino acids. Germline V gives CDR1 SGHRS, CDR2 YFSETQ. Trimming stripped 4 bases from V and 3 bases from J, with 17 bases between. CDR3 in amino acids: CASSPMKPTVYNEQFF. The CDR3 DNA sequence: TGCGCCAGCAGCCCCATGAAGCCGACCGTCTACAATGAGCAGTTCTTC.

The chain couples TRBV12-3 or TRBV12-4 to TRBJ2-7, with 9 bases lining up with TRBD1. The CDR3 consists of 15 residues. V lost 3 bases, J lost 4 bases, and 7 bases stayed unmatched. CDR3 sequence: CASSFPTGGTYEQYF. DNA of the CDR3: TGTGCCAGCAGTTTCCCAACAGGGGGCACGTACGAGCAGTACTTC.